This T cell receptor (beta chain) was captured by sequencing in a study of cytomegalovirus exposure and HLA in healthy donors. Findings and limits, study-wide: A few chains linked to CMV were shown in vitro to be specific for CMV antigens. The study reported that TCR beta sequences accurately predicted HLA-A and HLA-B alleles in most subjects.

The PCR contained 60 Vbeta and 13 Jbeta primers. The protocol was immunoSEQ multiplex PCR, while the TCRdb copy is restricted to in-frame clones and leaves out a portion. The table lists approximately 200,000 clones, 74% of them singletons, with 2.5% to 4% in the top ten. Germline CDR1 is SGHRS and CDR2 is YFSETQ. This CDR3 has 16 amino acids. Trimming removed 5 bases from V and 5 bases from J, with 22 bases in between. This clone was counted only a few times. Antigen specificity is unknown. The rearrangement uses TRBV5-1 and TRBJ2-5, with a possible D match to TRBD2 (5 bases). The clonotype was recovered from a young woman in good health and CMV-seropositive. Sequencing was carried out using PBMCs. CDR3 sequence (DNA): TGCGCCAGCAGGGAACTGACAAGCGGTCCCCCGGAGACCCAGTACTTC. Its translation is CASRELTSGPPETQYF.